This T cell receptor (beta chain) was identified in a study of Tregs in tolerant kidney transplant recipients. Germline CDR1 KGHSH, CDR2 LQKENI. Trimming removed 3 bases from V and 4 bases from J; junction bases left unmatched: 2. The CDR3 loop spans 15 amino acids. The assay was immunoSEQ multiplex PCR, and TCRdb's table has in-frame clones only and misses some. The sample shows 90,000 to 150,000 clones, approximately 90% of them seen only once. The source material was CD4+ T cells from blood. This rearrangement joins TRBV18 to TRBJ2-1, with TRBD2 identical over 11 bases. The receptor was derived from a human donor in good health. CDR3 in DNA: TGTGCCAGCTCACCCGGGACTAGCGGATACAATGAGCAGTTCTTC. As protein: CASSPGTSGYNEQFF.